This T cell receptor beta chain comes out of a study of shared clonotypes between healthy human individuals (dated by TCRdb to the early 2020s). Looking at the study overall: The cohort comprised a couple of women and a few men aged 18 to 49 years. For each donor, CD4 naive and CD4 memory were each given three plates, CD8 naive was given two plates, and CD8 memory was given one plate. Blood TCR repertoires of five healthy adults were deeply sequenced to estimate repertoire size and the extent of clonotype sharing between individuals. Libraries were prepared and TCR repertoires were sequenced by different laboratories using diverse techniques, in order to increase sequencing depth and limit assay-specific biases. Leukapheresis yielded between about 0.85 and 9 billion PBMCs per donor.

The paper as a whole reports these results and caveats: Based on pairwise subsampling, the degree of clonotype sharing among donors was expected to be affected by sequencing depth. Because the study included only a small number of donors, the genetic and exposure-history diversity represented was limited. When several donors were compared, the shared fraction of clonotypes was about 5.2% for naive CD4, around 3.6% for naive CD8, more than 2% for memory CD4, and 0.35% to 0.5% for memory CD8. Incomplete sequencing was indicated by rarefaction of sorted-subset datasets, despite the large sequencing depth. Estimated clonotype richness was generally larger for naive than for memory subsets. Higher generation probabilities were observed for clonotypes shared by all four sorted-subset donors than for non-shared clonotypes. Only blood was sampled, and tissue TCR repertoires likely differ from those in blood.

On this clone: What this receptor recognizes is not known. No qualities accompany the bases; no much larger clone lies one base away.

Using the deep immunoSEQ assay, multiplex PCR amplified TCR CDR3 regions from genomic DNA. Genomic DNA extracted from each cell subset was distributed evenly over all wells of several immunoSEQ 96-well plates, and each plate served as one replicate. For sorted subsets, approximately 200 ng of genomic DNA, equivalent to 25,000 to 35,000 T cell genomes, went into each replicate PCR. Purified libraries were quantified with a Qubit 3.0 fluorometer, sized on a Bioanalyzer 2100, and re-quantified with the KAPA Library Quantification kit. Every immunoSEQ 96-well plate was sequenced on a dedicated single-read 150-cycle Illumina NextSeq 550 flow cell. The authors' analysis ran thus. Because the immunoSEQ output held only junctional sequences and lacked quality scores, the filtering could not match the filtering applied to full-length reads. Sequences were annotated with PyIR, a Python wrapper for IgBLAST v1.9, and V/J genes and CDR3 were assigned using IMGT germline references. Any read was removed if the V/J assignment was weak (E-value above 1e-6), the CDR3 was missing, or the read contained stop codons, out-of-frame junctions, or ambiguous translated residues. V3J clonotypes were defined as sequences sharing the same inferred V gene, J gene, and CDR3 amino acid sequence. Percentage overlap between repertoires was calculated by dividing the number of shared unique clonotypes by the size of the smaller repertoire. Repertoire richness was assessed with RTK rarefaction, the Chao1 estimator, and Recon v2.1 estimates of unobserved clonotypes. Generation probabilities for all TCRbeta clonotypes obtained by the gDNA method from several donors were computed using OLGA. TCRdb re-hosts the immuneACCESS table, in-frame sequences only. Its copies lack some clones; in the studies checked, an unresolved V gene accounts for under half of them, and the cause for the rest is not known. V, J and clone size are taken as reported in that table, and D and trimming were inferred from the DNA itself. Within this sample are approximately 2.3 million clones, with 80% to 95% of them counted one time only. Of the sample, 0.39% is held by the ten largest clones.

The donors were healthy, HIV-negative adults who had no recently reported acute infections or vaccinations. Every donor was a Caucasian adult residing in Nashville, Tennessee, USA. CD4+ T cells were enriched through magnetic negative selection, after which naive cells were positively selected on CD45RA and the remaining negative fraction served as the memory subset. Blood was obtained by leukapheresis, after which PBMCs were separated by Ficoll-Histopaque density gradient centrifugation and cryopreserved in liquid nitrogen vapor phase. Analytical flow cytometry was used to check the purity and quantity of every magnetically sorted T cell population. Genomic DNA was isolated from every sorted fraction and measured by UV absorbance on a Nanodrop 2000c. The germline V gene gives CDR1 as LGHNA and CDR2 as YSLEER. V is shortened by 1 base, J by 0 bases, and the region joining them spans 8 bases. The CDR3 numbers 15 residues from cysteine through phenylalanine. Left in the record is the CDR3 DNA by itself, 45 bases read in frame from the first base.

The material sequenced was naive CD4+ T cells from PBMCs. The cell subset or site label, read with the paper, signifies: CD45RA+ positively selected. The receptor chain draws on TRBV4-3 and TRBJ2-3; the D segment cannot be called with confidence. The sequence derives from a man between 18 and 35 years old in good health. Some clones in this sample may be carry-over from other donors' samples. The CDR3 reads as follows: CASSQGARSTDTQYF. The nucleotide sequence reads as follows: TGCGCCAGCAGCCAAGGGGCCAGGAGCACAGATACGCAGTATTTT.